This T cell receptor beta chain was documented in a study of beta chain features in type 1 diabetes. Findings and caveats of the study: A potential PCR bias toward shorter templates would be equal in patient and control samples. TCRB CDR3s from Type 1 diabetes patients were moderately but significantly shorter in all four CD4+ subsets. Any HLA type influence on TCRB rearrangement was left unresolved here.

V shed 5 bases and J 10 bases; nucleotides not matched to a gene: 13. Per the germline V gene, CDR1 is SGHKS and CDR2 is YYEKEE (reference sequence). The CDR3 has 16 amino acids. To note about this clone: Antigen unknown.

Sequenced material consisted of expressed TCRB transcripts (all of the isolated RNA was reverse transcribed). The table came from immunoSEQ multiplex PCR; TCRdb's copy has only in-frame clones and leaves some out. The data show about 360,000 clones, with around 12% seen just once and about 0.018% held by the top ten. The source material was naive CD4+ T cells from blood. The clonotype was recovered from a man between 18 and 29 years old in good health. V usage is TRBV5-5 and J usage is TRBJ2-1; 12 bases fit TRBD2. The CDR3 nucleotides read TGTGCCAGCAGTCATTGGGCGCTAGCGGGAGGGAGGGAGCAGTTCTTC. This encodes CASSHWALAGGREQFF.